These T cell receptor beta chains were read from a single sample in a study of blood T cell repertoires in COVID-19. The table came from immunoSEQ multiplex PCR; TCRdb's copy has only in-frame clones and leaves some out. Here the sample spans 150,000 to 200,000 clones, approximately 85% being singletons. The sequencing sample was made of PBMCs or T cells enriched from blood (not recorded which). The receptors come from a woman aged 25 to 39 who had recovered from COVID-19. The CDR3 runs from the conserved cysteine through the conserved F or W. The order of the fields is J gene, clone size, V gene, D gene, CDR3 protein, CDR3 DNA. A D gene is named only where the DNA matches it firmly. Clone size is not always given. Where it is, it says once, few, many or a class for expanded clones.

J: TRBJ2-1; size: -; V: TRBV27; D: -; CDR3: CASSSGLPSYNEQFF; DNA: TGTGCCAGCAGTTCCGGACTACCCTCCTACAATGAGCAGTTCTTC
J: TRBJ2-7; size: -; V: TRBV7-6; D: TRBD1; CDR3: CASSLEGQGPHEQYF; DNA: TGTGCCAGCAGCTTAGAGGGACAGGGACCCCACGAGCAGTACTTC
J: TRBJ1-4; size: -; V: TRBV5-6; D: -; CDR3: CASSLARGRLNEKLFF; DNA: TGTGCCAGCAGCTTGGCGCGGGGACGCCTTAATGAAAAACTGTTTTTT
J: TRBJ1-2; size: few; V: TRBV18; D: TRBD1; CDR3: CASSPGQGARENYGYTF; DNA: TGTGCCAGCTCACCAGGACAGGGGGCGCGAGAAAACTATGGCTACACCTTC
J: TRBJ2-7; size: -; V: TRBV30; D: -; CDR3: CAWSVGLAATYEQYF; DNA: TGTGCCTGGAGTGTGGGTTTAGCGGCTACCTACGAGCAGTACTTC
J: TRBJ2-7; size: -; V: TRBV28; D: TRBD2; CDR3: CASSFPSFTSGRREQYF; DNA: TGTGCCAGCAGTTTCCCCTCGTTCACTAGCGGGAGGCGCGAGCAGTACTTC
J: TRBJ1-5; size: -; V: TRBV1; D: -; CDR3: CTSSPLGGYGNQPQHF; DNA: TGCACCAGCAGCCCCTTGGGGGGGTACGGCAATCAGCCCCAGCATTTT
J: TRBJ2-3; size: few; V: TRBV25-1; D: -; CDR3: CASSDSVRALGTDTQYF; DNA: TGTGCCAGCAGTGATTCTGTGAGGGCCCTGGGCACAGATACGCAGTATTTT
J: TRBJ2-2; size: -; V: TRBV9; D: TRBD2; CDR3: CASSSDRLAGTTGELFF; DNA: TGTGCCAGCAGCTCGGACAGGCTAGCGGGGACCACCGGGGAGCTGTTTTTT
J: TRBJ2-1; size: -; V: TRBV7-2; D: TRBD2; CDR3: CASRLTGTSHDEQFF; DNA: TGTGCCAGCAGGCTAACCGGGACTAGCCATGATGAGCAGTTCTTC
J: TRBJ2-1; size: -; V: TRBV7-9; D: TRBD2; CDR3: CASSLRLAGGEVNEQFF; DNA: TGTGCCAGCAGCTTGAGATTAGCGGGAGGTGAGGTGAATGAGCAGTTCTTC
J: TRBJ2-1; size: -; V: TRBV5-1; D: TRBD2; CDR3: CASSLVTSGRVSLNEQFF; DNA: TGCGCCAGCAGCTTGGTGACTAGCGGGAGAGTGTCTTTAAATGAGCAGTTCTTC
J: TRBJ2-7; size: -; V: TRBV7-6; D: TRBD2; CDR3: CAVSGRDGAYEQYF; DNA: TGTGCCGTAAGCGGGAGAGATGGGGCCTACGAGCAGTACTTC
J: TRBJ2-7; size: few; V: TRBV5-4; D: -; CDR3: CASSFRSGWQYF; DNA: TGTGCCAGCAGCTTCCGCTCGGGGTGGCAGTACTTC
J: TRBJ2-7; size: -; V: TRBV12-3/TRBV12-4; D: -; CDR3: CASSRGQLYEQYF; DNA: TGTGCCAGCAGTCGCGGACAGCTCTACGAGCAGTACTTC